The 5 T cell receptor beta chains presented below share a single source sample, sequenced in a study of shared clonotypes between healthy human individuals. This table comes from immunoSEQ multiplex PCR, and its TCRdb copy is limited to in-frame clones, with some not included. The table records about 600,000 clones, around 81% of them present only once. Sequenced: PBMCs. These receptors came from a woman aged 40 to 49 in good health. Some clones in this sample may be carry-over from other donors' samples.

This clone was seen more than once but under ten times. The V gene is TRBV9, the J gene TRBJ2-7, with a possible D match to TRBD2 (6 bases). The germline V and J ends were trimmed by 2 bases and 2 bases, with 11 bases remaining between them. The germline CDR1 and CDR2 sequences are SGDLS and YYNGEE. This CDR3 is 14 amino acids long. The CDR3 loop is CASSVRWEAYEQYF. The CDR3 region has the DNA TGTGCCAGCAGCGTGAGATGGGAGGCCTACGAGCAGTACTTC.

The rearrangement links TRBV5-1 to TRBJ2-5; D could derive from TRBD1 or TRBD2 (7 bases each). Germline V gives CDR1 SGHRS, CDR2 YFSETQ. This CDR3 is built from 15 residues. Trimming shortened V by 6 bases and J by 1 base, and 16 bases separated the two germline ends. For the CDR3, the DNA is TGCGCCAGCACCTCCCAGGGGGGGACCCAAGAGACCCAGTACTTC. Protein product: CASTSQGGTQETQYF.

The count of this clone is one. The gene calls are TRBV10-2 and TRBJ2-4; D possibly matches TRBD1 or TRBD2 (5 bases each). CDR3 length: 13 residues. Looked up from germline, CDR1 is WSHSY and CDR2 is SAAADI. V lost 6 bases and J lost 5, with 11 bases in between. In DNA form, the CDR3 reads TGCGCCAGCAGCTTGGGGCGGGAAAACATTCAGTACTTC. It is translated as CASSLGRENIQYF.

The chain employs TRBV9 and TRBJ1-1, with D unclear. V lost 0 bases, J lost 9 bases, and 12 bases lay in between. This CDR3 spans 13 amino acids. Germline CDR1 reads SGDLS; CDR2 reads YYNGEE. CDR3: CASSVEAHGKAFF. The CDR3 bases are TGTGCCAGCAGCGTAGAAGCGCACGGGAAAGCTTTCTTT.

This chain joins TRBV5-4 and TRBJ2-1, with 9 bases that match TRBD1. CDR3 length: 15 amino acids. Looked up from germline, CDR1 is SGHNT and CDR2 is YYREEE (reference sequence). The V and J ends lost 5 bases and 3 bases, in that order; junction bases with no gene match: 6. The DNA of the CDR3 is TGTGCCAGCAGTTCGGGACAGGGAGACTACAATGAGCAGTTCTTC. This codes for CASSSGQGDYNEQFF. Complete variable domain (other parts from reference TRBV5-4 and TRBJ2-1): ETGVTQSPTHLIKTRGQQVTLRCSSQSGHNTVSWYQQALGQGPQFIFQYYREEENGRGNFPPRFSGLQFPNYSSELNVNALELDDSALYLCASSSGQGDYNEQFFGPGTRLTVL.